This T cell receptor (beta chain) was observed in a study of blood T cell repertoires in COVID-19. Study details: There were acute and convalescent COVID-19 samples, and they came from the United States, Italy and Spain. PBMCs, B-cell-depleted T cells, or T cells were the source of the cDNA or gDNA that made up the material.

CDR3 length equals 13 residues. The germline gives CDR1 SGHTA, CDR2 FQGNSA. V lost 7 bases and J lost 4; bases outside the gene matches: 4. This table comes from immunoSEQ multiplex PCR, and its TCRdb copy is limited to in-frame clones, with some not included. This sample has around 140,000 clones; roughly four fifths occur once, and the top ten carry approximately 4.5%. The sample was peripheral blood. The V gene is TRBV7-2, the J gene TRBJ1-1, with TRBD1 matching 9 bases. The origin of this receptor is a woman aged 80 or older with active or convalescent COVID-19. The CDR3 DNA follows: TGTGCCAGCATACAGGGGGCGTTCACTGAAGCTTTCTTT. It specifies CASIQGAFTEAFF.